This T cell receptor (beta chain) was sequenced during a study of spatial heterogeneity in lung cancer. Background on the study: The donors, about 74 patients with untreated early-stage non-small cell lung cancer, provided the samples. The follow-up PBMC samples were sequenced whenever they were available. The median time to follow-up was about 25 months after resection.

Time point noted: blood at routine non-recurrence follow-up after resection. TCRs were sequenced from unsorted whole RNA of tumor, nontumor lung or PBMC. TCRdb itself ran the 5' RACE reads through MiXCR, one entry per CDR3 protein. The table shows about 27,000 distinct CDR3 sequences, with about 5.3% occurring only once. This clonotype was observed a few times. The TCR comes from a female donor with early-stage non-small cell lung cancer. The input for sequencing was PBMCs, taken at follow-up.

CDR3 sequence (DNA): TGTGCCAGCAGCGCGGCGTTCGGCGGCGAGACCCAGTACTTC. Amino acid sequence: CASSAAFGGETQYF. The J gene is TRBJ2-5, the V gene TRBV7-2; D unclear. Germline CDR1 is SGHTA and CDR2 is FQGNSA. CDR3 length equals 14 residues. With 5 bases removed from V and 5 bases from J, the gap between germline ends came to 15 bases.